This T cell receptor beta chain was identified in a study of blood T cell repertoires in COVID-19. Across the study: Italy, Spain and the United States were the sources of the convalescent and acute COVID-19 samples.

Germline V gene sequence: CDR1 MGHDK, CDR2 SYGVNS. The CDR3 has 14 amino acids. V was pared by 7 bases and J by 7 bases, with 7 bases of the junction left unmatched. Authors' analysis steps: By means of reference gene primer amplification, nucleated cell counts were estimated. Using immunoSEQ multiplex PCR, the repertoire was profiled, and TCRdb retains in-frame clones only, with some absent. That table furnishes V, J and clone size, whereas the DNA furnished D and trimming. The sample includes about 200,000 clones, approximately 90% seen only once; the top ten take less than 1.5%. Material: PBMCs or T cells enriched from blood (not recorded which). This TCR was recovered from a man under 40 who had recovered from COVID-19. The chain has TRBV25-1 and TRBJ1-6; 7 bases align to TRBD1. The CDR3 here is CASTLTGKNSPLHF. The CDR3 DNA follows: TGTGCCAGCACCCTGACAGGGAAGAATTCACCCCTCCACTTT.